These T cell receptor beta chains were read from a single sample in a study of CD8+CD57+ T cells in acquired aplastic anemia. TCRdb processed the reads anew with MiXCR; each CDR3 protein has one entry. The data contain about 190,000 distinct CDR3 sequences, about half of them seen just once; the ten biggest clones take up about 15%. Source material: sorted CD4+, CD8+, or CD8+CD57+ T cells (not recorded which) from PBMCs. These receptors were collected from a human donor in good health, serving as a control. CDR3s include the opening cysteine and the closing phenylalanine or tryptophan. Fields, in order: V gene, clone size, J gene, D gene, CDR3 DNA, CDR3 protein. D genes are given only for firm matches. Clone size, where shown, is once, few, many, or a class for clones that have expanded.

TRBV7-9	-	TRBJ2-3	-	TGTGCCAGCAGCTTAATCAGGGATGATACGCAGTATTTT	CASSLIRDDTQYF
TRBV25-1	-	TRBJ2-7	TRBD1	TGTGCCAGCAGTGAATGGGGGACAGGGGCCTTGGGGCGCGAGCAGTACTTC	CASSEWGTGALGREQYF
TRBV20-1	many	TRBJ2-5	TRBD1	TGCAGTGCTAGACGCGACAGGGGGGAGACCCAGTACTTC	CSARRDRGETQYF
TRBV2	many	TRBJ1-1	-	TGTGCCAGCAGTGAGATTGGGGCGGGTCGGCGGGGGACTGAAGCTTTCTTT	CASSEIGAGRRGTEAFF
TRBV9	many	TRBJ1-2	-	TGTGCCAGCAGCGTAGGAGCGGACTATGGCTACACCTTC	CASSVGADYGYTF
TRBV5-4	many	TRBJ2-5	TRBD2	TGTGCCAGCGGGGAGGGACTAGCGGGGGGCCCGTACCAAGAGACCCAGTACTTC	CASGEGLAGGPYQETQYF
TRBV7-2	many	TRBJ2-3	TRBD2	TGTGCCAGCAGCTCCGCCCCTCTAGCGGGGGGGACAGATACGCAGTATTTT	CASSSAPLAGGTDTQYF
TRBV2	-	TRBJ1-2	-	TGTGCCAGCTCCTGGGACAATGGCTACACCTTC	CASSWDNGYTF
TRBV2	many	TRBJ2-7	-	TGTGCCAGCAGGGGCGAAGGCTACGAGCAGTACTTC	CASRGEGYEQYF
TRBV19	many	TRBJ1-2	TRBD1	TGTGCCAGTAGTCCACAGGGGCGACGTGGCTACACCTTC	CASSPQGRRGYTF
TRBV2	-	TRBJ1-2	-	TGTGCCAGCAGTGAACGAATGGCTGGCTACACCTTC	CASSERMAGYTF
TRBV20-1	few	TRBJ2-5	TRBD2	TGCAGTGCTAGTCCCGATAGCGGGGGCGGGGAGACCCAGTACTTC	CSASPDSGGGETQYF